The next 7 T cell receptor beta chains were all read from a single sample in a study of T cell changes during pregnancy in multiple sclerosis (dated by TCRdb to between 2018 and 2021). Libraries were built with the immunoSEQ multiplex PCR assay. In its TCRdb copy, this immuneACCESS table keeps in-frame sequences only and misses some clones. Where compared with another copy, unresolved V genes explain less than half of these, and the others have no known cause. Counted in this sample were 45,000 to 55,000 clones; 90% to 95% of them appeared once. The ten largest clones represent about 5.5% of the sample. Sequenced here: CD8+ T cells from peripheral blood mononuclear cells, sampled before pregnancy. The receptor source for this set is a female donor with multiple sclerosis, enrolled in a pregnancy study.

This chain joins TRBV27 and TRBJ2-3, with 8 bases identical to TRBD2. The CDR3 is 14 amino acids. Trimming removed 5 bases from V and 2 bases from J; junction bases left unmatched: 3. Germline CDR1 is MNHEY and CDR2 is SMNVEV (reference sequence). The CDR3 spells CASSPGLVTDTQYF. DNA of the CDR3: TGTGCCAGCAGTCCGGGACTAGTCACAGATACGCAGTATTTT.

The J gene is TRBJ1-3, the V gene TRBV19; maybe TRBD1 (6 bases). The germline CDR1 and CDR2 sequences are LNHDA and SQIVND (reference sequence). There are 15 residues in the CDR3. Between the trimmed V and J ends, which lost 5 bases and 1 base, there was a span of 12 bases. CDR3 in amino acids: CASSADSFSGNTIYF. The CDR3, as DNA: TGTGCCAGTAGTGCGGACAGCTTTTCTGGAAACACCATATATTTT.

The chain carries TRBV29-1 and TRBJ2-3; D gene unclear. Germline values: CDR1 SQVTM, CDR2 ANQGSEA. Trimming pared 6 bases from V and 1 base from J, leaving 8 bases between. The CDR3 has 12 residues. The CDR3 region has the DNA TGCAGCGTCCCCTCTGGCACAGATACGCAGTATTTT. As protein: CSVPSGTDTQYF.

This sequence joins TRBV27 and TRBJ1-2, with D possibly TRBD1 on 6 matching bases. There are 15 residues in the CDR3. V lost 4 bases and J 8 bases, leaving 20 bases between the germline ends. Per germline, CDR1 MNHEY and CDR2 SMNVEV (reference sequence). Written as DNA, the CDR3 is TGTGCCAGCAGTTCCCCATGGCAGGGGTTTAAGGGCTACACCTTC. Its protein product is CASSSPWQGFKGYTF.

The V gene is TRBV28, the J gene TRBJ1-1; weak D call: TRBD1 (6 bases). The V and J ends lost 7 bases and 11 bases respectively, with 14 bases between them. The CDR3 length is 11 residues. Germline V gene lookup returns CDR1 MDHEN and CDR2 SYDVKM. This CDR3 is CASTRGWSAFF. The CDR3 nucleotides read TGTGCCAGCACCAGGGGATGGTCCGCTTTCTTT.

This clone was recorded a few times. The CDR3 nucleotides read TGTGCCAGCAGCTTGTGGAGGGGGGGCAATGAGCAGTTCTTC. Encoded protein: CASSLWRGGNEQFF. The chain has TRBV5-6 and TRBJ2-1, with D perhaps TRBD2 (7 bases). This CDR3 is built from 14 residues. The germline V gene has CDR1 SGHDT and CDR2 YYEEEE. Deletions cut 1 base from V and 6 bases from J, with 11 bases between.

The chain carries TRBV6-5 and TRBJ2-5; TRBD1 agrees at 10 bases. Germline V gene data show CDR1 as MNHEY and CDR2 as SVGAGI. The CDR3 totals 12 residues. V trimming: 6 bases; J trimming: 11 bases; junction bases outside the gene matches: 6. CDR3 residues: CASSPGTGEQYF. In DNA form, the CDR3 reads TGTGCCAGCAGCCCCGGGACAGGGGAGCAGTACTTC.